The entry below gives a single TCR beta chain sequence along with its context. This sample also contains other DNA sequences that code for the same CDR3. Naive CD8 isolation took CD45RO-negative cells positively selected for CCR7 and excluded terminally differentiated effector memory CD45RA+ cells. These data belong to a study of shared clonotypes between healthy human individuals. Some clones are missing from TCRdb's copy, which holds only in-frame ones; the method was immunoSEQ multiplex PCR. The profile shows around 2.1 million clones, 90% to 95% of them singletons. V was pared by 2 bases and J by 3 bases, with 7 bases between. CDR3 length equals 13 residues. CDR1 is MNHEY, CDR2 SMNVEV, per germline (reference sequence).

This chain joins TRBV27 and TRBJ1-2; no clear D gene. The specimen was naive CD8+ T cells from PBMCs. The sequence was obtained from a man between 18 and 29 years old in good health. Some clones in this sample may be carry-over from other donors' samples. This CDR3 reads CASSLAGYYGYTF. CDR3 nucleotide sequence: TGTGCCAGCAGTTTAGCAGGCTACTATGGCTACACCTTC.